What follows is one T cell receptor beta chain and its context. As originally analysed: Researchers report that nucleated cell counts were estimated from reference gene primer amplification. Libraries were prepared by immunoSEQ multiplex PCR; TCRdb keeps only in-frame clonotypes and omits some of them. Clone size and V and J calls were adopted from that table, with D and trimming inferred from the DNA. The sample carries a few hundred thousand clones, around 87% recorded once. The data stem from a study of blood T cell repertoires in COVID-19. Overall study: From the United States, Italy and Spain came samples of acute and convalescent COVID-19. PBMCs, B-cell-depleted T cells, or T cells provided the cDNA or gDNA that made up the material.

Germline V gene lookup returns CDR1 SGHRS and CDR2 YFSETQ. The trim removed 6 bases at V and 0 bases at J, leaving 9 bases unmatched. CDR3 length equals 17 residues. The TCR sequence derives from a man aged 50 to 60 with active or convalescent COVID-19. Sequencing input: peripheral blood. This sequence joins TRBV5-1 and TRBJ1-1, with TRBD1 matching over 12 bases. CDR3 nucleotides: TGCGCCAGCAAAGCCGGGACAGGGGGCTGGTTGAACACTGAAGCTTTCTTT. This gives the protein CASKAGTGGWLNTEAFF.